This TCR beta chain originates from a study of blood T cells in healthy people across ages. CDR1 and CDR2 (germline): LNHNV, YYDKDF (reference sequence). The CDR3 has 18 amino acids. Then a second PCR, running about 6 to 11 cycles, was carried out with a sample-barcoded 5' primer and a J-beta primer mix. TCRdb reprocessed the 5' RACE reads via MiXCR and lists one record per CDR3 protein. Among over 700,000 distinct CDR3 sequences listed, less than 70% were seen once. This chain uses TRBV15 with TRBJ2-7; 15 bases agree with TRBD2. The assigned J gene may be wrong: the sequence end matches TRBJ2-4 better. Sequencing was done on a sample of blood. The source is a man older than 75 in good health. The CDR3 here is CATSRVPGLAGGESIQYF. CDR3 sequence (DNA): TGTGCCACCAGCAGAGTTCCTGGACTAGCGGGAGGGGAAAGCATTCAGTACTTC.